The 8 T cell receptor beta chains below were found in one sample sequenced in a study of OX40 agonist ivuxolimab in advanced cancers. Profiled with immunoSEQ multiplex PCR; TCRdb holds only in-frame clones, not every one. Among tens of thousands of clones listed, roughly 90% were seen once. The source material was CD4+ or CD8+ T cells sorted from blood, sampled in a trial of the OX40 agonist ivuxolimab. Receptor source: an adult with an advanced solid tumor such as melanoma, head and neck, liver or kidney cancer.

The CDR3 nucleotides are TGTGCCAGCAGTAGGGAAACAGGGGGCATAATCAGCTACACCTTC. Protein sequence: CASSRETGGIISYTF. The chain joins TRBV6-5 to TRBJ1-2; 9 nucleotides agree with TRBD1. CDR3 length equals 15 residues. V lost 5 bases and J lost 9; bases outside the gene matches: 13. Germline V gene lookup returns CDR1 MNHEY and CDR2 SVGAGI.

This chain uses TRBV5-6 with TRBJ2-7; 7 positions match TRBD1. The germline V gene has CDR1 SGHDT and CDR2 YYEEEE. The CDR3 covers 15 residues. V dropped 4 bases and J dropped 3; count of bases not matched to a gene: 10. The CDR3 DNA follows: TGTGCCAGCAGCGACCCGACAGGGAAAATCTACGAGCAGTACTTC. Residues: CASSDPTGKIYEQYF.

The chain recombines TRBV7-3 with TRBJ2-5; D remains ambiguous. Between the trimmed V and J ends, which lost 1 base and 1 base, there was a span of 4 bases. CDR1 is SGHTA, CDR2 FQGTGA, per germline. The CDR3 extends over 13 amino acids. DNA of the CDR3: TGTGCCAGCAGCTTAAGCAGCCAAGAGACCCAGTACTTC. It translates to CASSLSSQETQYF. Together with reference TRBV7-3 and TRBJ2-5, the CDR3 gives the full variable domain: GAGVSQTPSNKVTEKGKYVELRCDPISGHTALYWYRQSLGQGPEFLIYFQGTGAADDSGLPNDRFFAVRPEGSVSTLKIQRTERGDSAVYLCASSLSSQETQYFGPGTRLLVL.

This chain joins TRBV6-1 and TRBJ1-5; 9 bases are shared with TRBD1. V lost 6 bases to trimming and J lost 4 bases; unmatched junction nucleotides: 7. The CDR3 length is 15 residues. Germline lookup yields CDR1 MNHNS and CDR2 SASEGT. The CDR3 is CASSGDRAGNQPQHF. The CDR3, as DNA: TGTGCCAGCAGCGGGGACAGGGCAGGGAATCAGCCCCAGCATTTT.

The CDR3 region is CASSPFGASGNYNEQFF. The DNA for the CDR3 is TGTGCCAGCAGCCCTTTCGGGGCTAGCGGAAACTACAATGAGCAGTTCTTC. V usage is TRBV14 and J usage is TRBJ2-1; 7 positions agree with TRBD2. This CDR3 has 17 residues. J lost 3 bases, V lost 4 bases, and 12 bases had no gene match. CDR1 SGHDN and CDR2 FVKESK come from the germline V gene.

This chain joins TRBV15 and TRBJ2-3, with 11 positions matching TRBD2. The CDR3 contains 17 residues. J lost 0 bases, V lost 3 bases, and 5 bases had no gene match. Looked up from germline, CDR1 is LNHNV and CDR2 is YYDKDF (reference sequence). The CDR3 spells CATSRDPSGGSTDTQYF. The CDR3 DNA reads as TGTGCCACCAGCAGGGACCCTAGCGGGGGGAGCACAGATACGCAGTATTTT. Supplemented by reference TRBV15 and TRBJ2-3, the full variable domain reads DAMVIQNPRYQVTQFGKPVTLSCSQTLNHNVMYWYQQKSSQAPKLLFHYYDKDFNNEADTPDNFQSRRPNTSFCFLDIRSPGLGDTAMYLCATSRDPSGGSTDTQYFGPGTRLTVL.

The V call is TRBV19, the J call TRBJ1-2; D is uncertain. CDR1 LNHDA and CDR2 SQIVND come from the germline V gene (reference sequence). The V end lost 5 bases, the J end lost 0 bases, and 16 bases lay between the germline ends. The length of the CDR3 is 16 residues. CDR3 region: CASSRLGAKTNYGYTF. The DNA of the CDR3 is TGTGCCAGTAGTCGATTGGGAGCTAAAACTAACTATGGCTACACCTTC.

The genes are TRBV5-1 and TRBJ1-5; a possible D gene is TRBD1 (5 bases). The CDR3 length is 15 residues. V was shortened by 0 bases and J by 3 bases, with 10 bases between the two germline ends. Germline V gives CDR1 SGHRS, CDR2 YFSETQ. This CDR3 is CASSLEDSFNQPQHF. CDR3 nucleotides: TGCGCCAGCAGCTTGGAAGACAGCTTCAATCAGCCCCAGCATTTT.